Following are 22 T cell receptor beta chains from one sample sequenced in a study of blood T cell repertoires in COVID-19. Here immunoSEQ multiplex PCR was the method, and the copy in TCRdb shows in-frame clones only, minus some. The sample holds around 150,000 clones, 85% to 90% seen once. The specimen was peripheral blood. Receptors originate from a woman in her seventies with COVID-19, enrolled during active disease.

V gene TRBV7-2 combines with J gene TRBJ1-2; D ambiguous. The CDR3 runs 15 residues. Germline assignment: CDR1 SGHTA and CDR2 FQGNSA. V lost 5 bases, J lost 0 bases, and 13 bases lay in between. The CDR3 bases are TGTGCCAGCAGCCCTATCGATATGTCTAACTATGGCTACACCTTC. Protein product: CASSPIDMSNYGYTF.

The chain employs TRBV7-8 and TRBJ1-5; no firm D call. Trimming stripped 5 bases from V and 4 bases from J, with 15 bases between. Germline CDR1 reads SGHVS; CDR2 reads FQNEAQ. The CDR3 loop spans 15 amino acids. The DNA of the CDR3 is TGTGCCAGCAGCGCCTTATCCCGGAGAAATCAGCCCCAGCATTTT. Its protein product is CASSALSRRNQPQHF.

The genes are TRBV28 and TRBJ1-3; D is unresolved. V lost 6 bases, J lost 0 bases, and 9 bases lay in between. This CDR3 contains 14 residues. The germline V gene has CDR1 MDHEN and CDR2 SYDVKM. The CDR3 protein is CASRPSDSGNTIYF. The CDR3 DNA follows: TGTGCCAGCAGGCCCAGCGACTCTGGAAACACCATATATTTT.

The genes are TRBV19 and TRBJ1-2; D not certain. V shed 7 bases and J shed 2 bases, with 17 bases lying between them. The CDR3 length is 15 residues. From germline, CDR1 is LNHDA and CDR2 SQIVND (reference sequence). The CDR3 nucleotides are TGTGCCAGTAATACTAGGGCAACATCGAACTATGGCTACACCTTC. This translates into CASNTRATSNYGYTF.

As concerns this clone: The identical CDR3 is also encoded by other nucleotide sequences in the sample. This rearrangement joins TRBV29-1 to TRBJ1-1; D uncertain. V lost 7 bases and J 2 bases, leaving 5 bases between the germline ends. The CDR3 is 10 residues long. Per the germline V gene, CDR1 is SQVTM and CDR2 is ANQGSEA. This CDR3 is CSAQNTEAFF. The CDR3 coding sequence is TGCAGCGCACAAAACACTGAAGCTTTCTTT.

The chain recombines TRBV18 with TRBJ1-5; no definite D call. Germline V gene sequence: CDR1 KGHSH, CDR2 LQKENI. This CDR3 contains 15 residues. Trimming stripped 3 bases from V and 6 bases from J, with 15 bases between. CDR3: CASSPERAASQPQHF. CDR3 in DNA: TGTGCCAGCTCACCGGAGAGGGCCGCTAGTCAGCCCCAGCATTTT.

In DNA form, the CDR3 reads TGTGCCAGCAGCTTAGTCGGGGGCACAGATACGCAGTATTTT. The encoded protein is CASSLVGGTDTQYF. The V call is TRBV7-9, the J call TRBJ2-3; tentatively, D is TRBD2 (5 bases). Looked up from germline, CDR1 is SEHNR and CDR2 is FQNEAQ (reference sequence). Deletions cut 1 base from V and 1 base from J, with 6 bases between. The CDR3 length is 14 residues.

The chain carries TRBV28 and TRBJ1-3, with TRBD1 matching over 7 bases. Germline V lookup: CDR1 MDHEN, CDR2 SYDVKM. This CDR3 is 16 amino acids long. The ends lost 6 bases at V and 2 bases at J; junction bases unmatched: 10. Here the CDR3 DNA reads TGTGCCAGCAGCTCCCAACCCGGGACAGCTGGAAACACCATATATTTT. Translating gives CASSSQPGTAGNTIYF.

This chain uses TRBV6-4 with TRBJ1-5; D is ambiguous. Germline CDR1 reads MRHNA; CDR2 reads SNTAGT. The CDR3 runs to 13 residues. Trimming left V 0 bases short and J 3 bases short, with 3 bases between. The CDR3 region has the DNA TGTGCCAGCAGTGACTCCCACAATCAGCCCCAGCATTTT. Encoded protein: CASSDSHNQPQHF.

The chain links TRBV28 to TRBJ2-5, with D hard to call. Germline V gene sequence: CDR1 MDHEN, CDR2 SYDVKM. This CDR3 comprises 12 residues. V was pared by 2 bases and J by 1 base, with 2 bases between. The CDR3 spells CASSLLQETQYF. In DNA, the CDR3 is TGTGCCAGCAGTTTACTCCAAGAGACCCAGTACTTC.

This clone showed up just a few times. CDR3 amino acids: CASSSGTLYNEQFF. The CDR3, as DNA: TGCGCCAGCAGCTCCGGGACACTCTACAATGAGCAGTTCTTC. The genes are TRBV5-1 and TRBJ2-1; D is possibly TRBD1 (6 bases). Germline CDR1 reads SGHRS; CDR2 reads YFSETQ. There are 14 residues in the CDR3. V lost 3 bases, J lost 3 bases, and 10 bases lay in between.

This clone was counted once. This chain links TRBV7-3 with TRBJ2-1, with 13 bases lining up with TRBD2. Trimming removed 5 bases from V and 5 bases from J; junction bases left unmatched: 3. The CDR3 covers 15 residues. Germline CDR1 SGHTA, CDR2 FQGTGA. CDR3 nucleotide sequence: TGTGCCAGCAGCCTAGGGACTAGCGGGGACAATGAGCAGTTCTTC. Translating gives CASSLGTSGDNEQFF.

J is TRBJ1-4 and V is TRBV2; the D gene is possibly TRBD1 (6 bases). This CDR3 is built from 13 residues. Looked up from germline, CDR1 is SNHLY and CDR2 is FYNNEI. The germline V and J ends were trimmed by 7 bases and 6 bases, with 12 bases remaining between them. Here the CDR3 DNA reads TGTGCCAGCAATTTACAGGGCGATGAAAAACTGTTTTTT. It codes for CASNLQGDEKLFF.

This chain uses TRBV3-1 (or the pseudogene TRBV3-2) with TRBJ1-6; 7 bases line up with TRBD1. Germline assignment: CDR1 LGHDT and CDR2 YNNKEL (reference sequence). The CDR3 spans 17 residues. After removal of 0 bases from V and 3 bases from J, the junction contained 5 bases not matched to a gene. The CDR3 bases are TGTGCCAGCAGCCAAGACGGAACAGGGGTCTATAATTCACCCCTCCACTTT. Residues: CASSQDGTGVYNSPLHF.

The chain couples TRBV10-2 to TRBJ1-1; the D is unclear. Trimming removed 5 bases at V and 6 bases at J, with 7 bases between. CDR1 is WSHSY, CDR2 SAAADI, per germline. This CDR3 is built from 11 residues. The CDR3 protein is CASSHSAEAFF. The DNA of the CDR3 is TGCGCCAGCAGTCATTCAGCTGAAGCTTTCTTT.

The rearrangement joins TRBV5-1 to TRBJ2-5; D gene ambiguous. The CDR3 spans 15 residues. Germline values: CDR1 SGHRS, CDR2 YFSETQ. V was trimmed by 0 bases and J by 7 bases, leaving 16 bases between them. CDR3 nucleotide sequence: TGCGCCAGCAGCTTGGAGGTCGGCGTAGCCTCGACCCAGTACTTC. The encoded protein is CASSLEVGVASTQYF.

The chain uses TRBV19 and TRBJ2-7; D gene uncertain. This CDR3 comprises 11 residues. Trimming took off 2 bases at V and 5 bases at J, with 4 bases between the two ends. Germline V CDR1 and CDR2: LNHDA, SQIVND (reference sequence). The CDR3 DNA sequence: TGTGCCAGTAGTATAATCAACGAGCAGTACTTC. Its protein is CASSIINEQYF.

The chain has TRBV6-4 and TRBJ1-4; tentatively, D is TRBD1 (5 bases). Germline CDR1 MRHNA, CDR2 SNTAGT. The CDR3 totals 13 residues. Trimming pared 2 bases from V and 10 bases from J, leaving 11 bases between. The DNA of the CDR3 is TGTGCCAGCAGTGACCGGGGGGAAGGAAAACTGTTTTTT. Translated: CASSDRGEGKLFF.

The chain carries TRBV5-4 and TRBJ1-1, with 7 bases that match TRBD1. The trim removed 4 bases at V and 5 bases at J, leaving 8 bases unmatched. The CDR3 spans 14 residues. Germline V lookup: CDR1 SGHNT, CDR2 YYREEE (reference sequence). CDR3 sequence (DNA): TGTGCCAGCAGCGGAGACAGGGTAGTTACTGAAGCTTTCTTT. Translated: CASSGDRVVTEAFF.

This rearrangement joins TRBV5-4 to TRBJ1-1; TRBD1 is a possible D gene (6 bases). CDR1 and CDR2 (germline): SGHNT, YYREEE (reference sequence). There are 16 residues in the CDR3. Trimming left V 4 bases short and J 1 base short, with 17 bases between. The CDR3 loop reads CASSPGGRGENTEAFF. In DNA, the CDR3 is TGTGCCAGCAGCCCCGGCGGCAGGGGAGAGAACACTGAAGCTTTCTTT.

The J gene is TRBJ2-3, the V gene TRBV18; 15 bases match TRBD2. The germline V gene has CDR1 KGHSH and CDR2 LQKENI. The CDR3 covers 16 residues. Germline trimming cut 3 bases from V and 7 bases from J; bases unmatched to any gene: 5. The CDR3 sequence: CASSPRGLAGGNTQYF. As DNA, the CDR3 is TGTGCCAGCTCACCCCGAGGACTAGCGGGGGGGAATACGCAGTATTTT.

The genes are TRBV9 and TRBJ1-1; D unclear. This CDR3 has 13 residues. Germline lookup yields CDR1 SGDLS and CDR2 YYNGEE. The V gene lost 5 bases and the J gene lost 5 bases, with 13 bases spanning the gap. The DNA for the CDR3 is TGTGCCAGCAGTGGAAACAGTCTTACTGAAGCTTTCTTT. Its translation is CASSGNSLTEAFF.